The subject of this entry is one T cell receptor beta chain. This sample is drawn from a study of shared clonotypes between healthy human individuals. This table comes from immunoSEQ multiplex PCR, and its TCRdb copy is limited to in-frame clones, with some not included. The sample contains approximately 470,000 clones, approximately 80% of which appear only once. The CDR3 extends over 14 amino acids. The V gene's germline CDR1 is WSHSY and CDR2 SAAADI. V was cut by 5 bases and J by 1 base, with 11 bases left in between. Unsorted material relied on some 85 million PBMCs as the source of genomic DNA. The sequencing input was PBMCs. The rearrangement joins TRBV10-2 to TRBJ1-1; tentatively, D is TRBD1 (5 bases). This clonotype originated in a woman in her thirties or forties in good health. Some clones in this sample may be carry-over from other donors' samples. CDR3 loop: CASSPMQGNTEAFF. The CDR3 DNA follows: TGCGCCAGCAGTCCCATGCAGGGGAACACTGAAGCTTTCTTT.